The present entry profiles one TCR beta chain with its context. Its antigen remains unknown. The sample comes from a study of blood T cells in healthy people across ages. Study-wide results and limits: Any changes in expanded clonotypes were possibly confounded, as donor CMV status remained unknown.

For the second PCR, which ran for roughly 7 to 11 cycles, a sample-barcoded 5' primer and a J-beta primer mix were used. TCRdb recomputed calls from the 5' RACE reads with MiXCR, one row per CDR3 protein. The sample includes around 1.5 million distinct CDR3 sequences, 55% to 75% seen only once; the top ten take under 8.5%. Input material: blood. The sequence was collected from a man between 18 and 35 years old in good health.

The CDR3 DNA sequence: TGTGCCAGCAGCAAGGCCCTTTGGGGTCAAGGCTACACCTTC. Protein sequence: CASSKALWGQGYTF. The gene calls are TRBV6-5 and TRBJ1-2, with D unresolved. Trimming stripped 6 bases from V and 8 bases from J, with 19 bases between. The CDR3 has 14 residues. Germline values: CDR1 MNHEY, CDR2 SVGAGI.